This T cell receptor (beta chain) was retrieved from a study of OX40 agonist ivuxolimab in advanced cancers. Study details: From about 20 to 80 years was the age range, with a mean of 60 years, and around 84% were male.

TCRdb's copy holds only in-frame clones and misses some; the assay was immunoSEQ multiplex PCR. Of roughly 92,000 clones listed, 70% to 90% are singletons. The V gene's germline CDR1 is MNHEY and CDR2 SMNVEV (reference sequence). The V and J ends lost 2 bases and 3 bases respectively, with 5 bases between them. There are 13 residues in the CDR3. Study-wide results and caveats: The specificity for antigen of the expanded peripheral T cells was not determined.

For this clone: Its target is unknown.

Sequenced material: CD4+ or CD8+ T cells sorted from blood, taken in a trial of the OX40 agonist ivuxolimab. This sequence originates from an adult with an advanced solid tumor such as melanoma, head and neck, liver or kidney cancer. V usage is TRBV27 and J usage is TRBJ1-5; no reliable D call. CDR3: CASSLETNQPQHF. In DNA form, the CDR3 reads TGTGCCAGCAGTTTAGAGACCAATCAGCCCCAGCATTTT.